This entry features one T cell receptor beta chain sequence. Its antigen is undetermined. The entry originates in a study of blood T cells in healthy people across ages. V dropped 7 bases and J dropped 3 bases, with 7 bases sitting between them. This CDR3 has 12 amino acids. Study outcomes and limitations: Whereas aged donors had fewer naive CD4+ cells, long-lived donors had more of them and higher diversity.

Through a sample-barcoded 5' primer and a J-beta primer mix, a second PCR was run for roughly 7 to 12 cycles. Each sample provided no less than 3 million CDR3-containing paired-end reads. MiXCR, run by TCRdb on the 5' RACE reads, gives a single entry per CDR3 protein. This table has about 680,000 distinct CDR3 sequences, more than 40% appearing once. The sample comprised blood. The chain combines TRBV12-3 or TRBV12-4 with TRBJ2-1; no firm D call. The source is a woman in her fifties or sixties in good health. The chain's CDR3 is CASTSIYNEQFF. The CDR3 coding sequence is TGTGCCAGCACTTCCATCTACAATGAGCAGTTCTTC.